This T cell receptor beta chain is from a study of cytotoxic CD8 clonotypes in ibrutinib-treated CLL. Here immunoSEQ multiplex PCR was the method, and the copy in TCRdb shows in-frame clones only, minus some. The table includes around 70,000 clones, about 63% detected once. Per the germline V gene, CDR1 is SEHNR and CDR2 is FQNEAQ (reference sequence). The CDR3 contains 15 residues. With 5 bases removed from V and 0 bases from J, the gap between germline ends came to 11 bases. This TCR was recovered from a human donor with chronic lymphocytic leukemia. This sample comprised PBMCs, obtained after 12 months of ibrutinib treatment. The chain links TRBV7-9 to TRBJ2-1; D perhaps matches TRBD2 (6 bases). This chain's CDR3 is CASSPRELSYNEQFF. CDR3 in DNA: TGTGCCAGCAGCCCCCGGGAGCTCTCCTACAATGAGCAGTTCTTC.